This T cell receptor (beta chain) was found in a study of Graves' ophthalmopathy and Graves' hyperthyroidism. Study in general: Being free of ophthalmopathy for 18 months of follow-up defined stable hyperthyroidism.

The TCR beta CDR3 regions underwent amplification from RNA transcripts. The first-round RT-PCR employed HTBI primers together with the Qiagen OneStep RT-PCR kit. A multiplex PCR was then performed as the second round. Via MiXCR, TCRdb re-called the multiplex PCR reads, giving one row per CDR3 protein. The sample includes more than 1,000,000 distinct CDR3 sequences, about 36% seen only once; the top ten take 11%. This clonotype was counted between two and nine times. CDR1 and CDR2 from the germline V gene are LNHDA and SQIVND (reference sequence). V shed 5 bases and J shed 13 bases, with 20 bases lying between them. This CDR3 spans 13 amino acids. People with hyperthyroidism were aged 18 to 65 and newly diagnosed, under 2 months' duration.

The rearrangement uses TRBV19 and TRBJ1-2; TRBD1 might be the D (6 bases). Source material: peripheral blood or thyroid tissue (not recorded which). The origin of this receptor is an adult man with Graves' hyperthyroidism. In DNA, the CDR3 is TGTGCCAGTAGTGAAGGCAGGACAGCCGTCATCACCTTC. This sequence encodes CASSEGRTAVITF. The full variable domain, its missing parts supplied by reference TRBV19 and TRBJ1-2, is DGGITQSPKYLFRKEGQNVTLSCEQNLNHDAMYWYRQDPGQGLRLIYYSQIVNDFQKGDIAEGYSVSREKKESFPLTVTSAQKNPTAFYLCASSEGRTAVITFGSGTRLTVV.